This T cell receptor beta chain appears in the sequencing data of a study of blood T cells in healthy people across ages (dated by TCRdb to about 2015). Background on the whole study: In model experiments, template switching captured about one uniquely barcoded TCR beta cDNA molecule for every two T cells. Using deep sequencing normalized with unique cDNA molecular identifiers, the study measured how TCR beta repertoire diversity changes with age. The donors were divided into four age groups: young (average around 15 years), middle-aged (roughly 42), aged (about 61) and long-lived (about 80). To avoid experimental bias, donors of different ages were randomly spread across the sequencing lanes. The study analyzed two additional independent replicas of 1 million unique cDNA reads from the same blood draw for two donors, one aged 18 to 29 and one aged 80 or older.

About this clonotype: The antigen this receptor binds is unknown. No much larger clone is present one base from it, and per-base qualities are unavailable.

Libraries were made using 5' RACE. Sequenced using an Illumina HiSeq 2500. A second roughly 6 to 12 cycle PCR used a sample-barcoded 5' primer and a J-beta primer mix. Each TCR beta cDNA molecule received a unique molecular identifier from a template-switch 5' adaptor carrying 12 random nucleotides. Each sample yielded at least 3 million CDR3-containing paired-end reads. The Mint cDNA synthesis kit, primed by a TRBC-specific oligonucleotide, was used to synthesize first-strand cDNA from all RNA. Following uracil-DNA glycosylase treatment, all cDNA underwent a first 18-cycle PCR with the universal primers M1SS and BC2_uni_R. The paper's data handling went like this. Each sample was normalized by randomly selecting 1 million high-quality reads, each carrying a distinct molecular identifier. Instead of being binned into consensus sequences, reads with shared molecular identifiers were discarded. MiTCR, run with a Q25 quality threshold and the strictest error-elimination algorithm, handled CDR3 identification, clonotype clustering and error correction. A nonparametric unseen species model with Euler transformation was used to estimate a lower bound on total TCR beta diversity. TCRdb itself trimmed the public reads at Q25 with fastp, ran MiXCR and retained productive beta chains. Identical CDR3 proteins give one entry, which carries the most common genes and DNA. TCRdb's processing, not the study's, gives the V and J calls here. The sample has 550,000 to 700,000 distinct CDR3 sequences on record, 25% to 30% of them singletons. Less than 20% of the sample goes to the ten largest clones.

What the research found in general, with its limitations: Estimates of total diversity based on one million sequenced T cells were considered lower bounds and underestimates. There was a strong correlation between observed TCR beta diversity and the percentage of naive T cells measured by flow cytometry. Compared with the aged group, the long-lived group had more naive CD4+ T cells, fewer expanded clones and increased TCR diversity, suggesting age selection. Bulk unsorted PBMC profiling prevented conclusive comparison of naive and antigen-experienced compartments. Donor CMV infection status was unknown, potentially confounding age-related changes in expanded clonotypes. Observed TCR beta diversity per million T cells fell roughly linearly with age, and a significant reduction was already apparent by age around 40.

The 39 donors, aged about 6 to 95 years, were systemically healthy Caucasian individuals from Russia. Roughly 9.5 milliliters of peripheral blood were drawn from each donor into EDTA-treated Vacutainer tubes. Ficoll-Paque density-gradient centrifugation was used to isolate PBMCs, with at least 6.5 million per sample. Total RNA was extracted from PBMCs with Trizol reagent, with at least 5.5 micrograms obtained per sample. Naive CD45RAhigh/CD27high T cell percentages were measured by flow cytometry on a PBMC aliquot from every donor. The V end loses 1 base and the J end loses 2 bases, and a stretch of 13 bases separates them. The CDR3 numbers 15 residues from cysteine through phenylalanine. CDR3 DNA only is kept here, 45 bases in frame from base 1. CDR1 is given as DFQATT and CDR2 as SNEGSKA, both from the germline V gene (reference sequence).

The specimen was blood. This receptor was taken from a woman in her 70s in good health. This sequence uses TRBV20-1 and TRBJ2-3; a tentative D call is TRBD1 (6 bases match). The sequenced DNA: TGCAGTGCTAGAGGATTCAGGGGACACACAGATACGCAGTATTTT. Translated, this gives CSARGFRGHTDTQYF.